The T cell receptor (beta chain) under discussion was sequenced for a study of T-cell memory formation after mild COVID-19. Germline CDR1 reads SGHRS; CDR2 reads YFSETQ. V was pared by 0 bases and J by 4 bases, with 1 base of the junction left unmatched. This CDR3 is 15 amino acids long. Findings of the study overall: Those CD4+ clones that contracted were mainly in CM and EM (CD8+ ones in EMRA).

This clonotype appeared a few times. The antigen remains unidentified. TCRdb processed the 5' RACE reads anew with MiXCR; each CDR3 protein has one entry. Of 300,000 to 350,000 distinct CDR3 sequences listed, over 10% were seen once; the top ten hold 20% to 25%. This receptor was taken from a man aged 18 to 35 who had mild COVID-19 (a few samples of this study predate the infection). Cell type and time point are not known. The chain links TRBV5-1 to TRBJ1-4; 9 nucleotides line up with TRBD1. Material for sequencing was PBMCs or a T cell subset sorted from them (not recorded which). CDR3: CASSLEGQGNEKLFF. In nucleotides, the CDR3 is TGCGCCAGCAGCTTGGAGGGACAGGGTAATGAAAAACTGTTTTTT.